This T cell receptor (beta chain) originates from a study of early T cells in non-severe SARS-CoV-2 infection. Germline CDR1 and CDR2: SGHNT and YYREEE (reference sequence). V was cut by 4 bases and J by 0 bases, with 14 bases left in between. CDR3 length: 17 amino acids. MiXCR was run by TCRdb on the 5' RACE reads, yielding one entry per CDR3 protein. The sample includes 55,000 to 75,000 distinct CDR3 sequences, around 6.5% seen only once; the top ten take around 3.5%. This clonotype was counted many times. Sequencing used whole blood, obtained at baseline. The TCR sequence derives from an adult who was a healthcare worker with PCR-confirmed SARS-CoV-2 infection or an uninfected control (not recorded which). The chain combines TRBV5-4 with TRBJ2-6; maybe TRBD1 (6 bases). This CDR3 is CASSGQSIISGANVLTF. In DNA form, the CDR3 reads TGTGCCAGCAGCGGACAGTCCATCATCTCTGGGGCCAACGTCCTGACTTTC.